Sequencing of this T cell receptor beta chain was carried out in a study of human T cells and chemical hapten exposure. Background on the study: Sensitization was performed using 2% DPC on a roughly 2 cm by roughly 2 cm upper inner arm skin site.

Time point given: pre-sensitization, week 0. Regarding treatment: therapeutic diphenylcyclopropenone sensitization with weekly scalp DPC. Suited to DPC and affected by alopecia, the donors ranged from 18 to 70 years old. This CDR3 is built from 16 residues. V trimming: 6 bases; J trimming: 7 bases; junction bases outside the gene matches: 9. CDR1 MNHEY and CDR2 SVGEGT come from the germline V gene. One entry per CDR3 protein, called by TCRdb with MiXCR from the RACE reads. This table holds over 300,000 distinct CDR3 sequences, less than 6.5% found once. The origin of this receptor is a woman aged 50 to 65 with alopecia areata. Some clones in this sample may be carry-over from other donors' samples. J is TRBJ2-1 and V is TRBV6-2 or TRBV6-3, with 13 bases identical to TRBD2. Material: whole blood, obtained in connection with sensitization to the hapten diphenylcyclopropenone (DPC). This chain's CDR3 is CASRRPGLAGRNEQFF. The CDR3, as DNA: TGTGCCAGCAGACGACCGGGACTAGCGGGACGGAATGAGCAGTTCTTC.